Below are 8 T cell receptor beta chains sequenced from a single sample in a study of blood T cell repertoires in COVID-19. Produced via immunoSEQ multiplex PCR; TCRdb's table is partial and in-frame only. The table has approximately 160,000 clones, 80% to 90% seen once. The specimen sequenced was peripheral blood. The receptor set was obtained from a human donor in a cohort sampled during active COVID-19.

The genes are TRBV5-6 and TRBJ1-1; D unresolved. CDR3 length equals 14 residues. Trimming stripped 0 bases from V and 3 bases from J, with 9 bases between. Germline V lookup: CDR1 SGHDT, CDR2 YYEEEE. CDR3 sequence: CASSLDSTYTEAFF. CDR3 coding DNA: TGTGCCAGCAGCTTGGACAGTACTTACACTGAAGCTTTCTTT.

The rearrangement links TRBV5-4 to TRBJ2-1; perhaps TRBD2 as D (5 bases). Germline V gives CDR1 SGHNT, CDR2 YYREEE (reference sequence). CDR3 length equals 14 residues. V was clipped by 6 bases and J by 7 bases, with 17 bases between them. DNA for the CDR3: TGTGCCAGCACCCATCGGGGATTCGATAATGAGCAGTTCTTC. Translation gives CASTHRGFDNEQFF.

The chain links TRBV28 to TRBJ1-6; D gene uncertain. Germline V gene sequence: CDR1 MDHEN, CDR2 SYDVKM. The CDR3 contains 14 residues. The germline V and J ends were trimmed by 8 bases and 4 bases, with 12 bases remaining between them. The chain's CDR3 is CASQADKYNSPLHF. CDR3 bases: TGTGCCAGCCAGGCAGACAAGTATAATTCACCCCTCCACTTT. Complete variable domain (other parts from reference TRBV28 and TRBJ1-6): DVKVTQSSRYLVKRTGEKVFLECVQDMDHENMFWYRQDPGLGLRLIYFSYDVKMKEKGDIPEGYSVSREKKERFSLILESASTNQTSMYLCASQADKYNSPLHFGNGTRLTVT.

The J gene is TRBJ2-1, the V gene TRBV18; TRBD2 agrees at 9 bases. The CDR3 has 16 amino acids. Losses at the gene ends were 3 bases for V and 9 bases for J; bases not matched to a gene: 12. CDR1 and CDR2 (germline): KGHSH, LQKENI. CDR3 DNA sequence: TGTGCCAGCTCACCCAATCGCGGCGGGAGGGCCGGTGAGCAGTTCTTC. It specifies CASSPNRGGRAGEQFF.

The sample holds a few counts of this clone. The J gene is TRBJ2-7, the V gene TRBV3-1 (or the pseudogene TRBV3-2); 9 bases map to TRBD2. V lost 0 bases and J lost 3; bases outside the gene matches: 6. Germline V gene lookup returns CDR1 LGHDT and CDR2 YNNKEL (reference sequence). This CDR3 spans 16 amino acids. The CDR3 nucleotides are TGTGCCAGCAGCCAAGATGCGGGGGGGCCGATCTACGAGCAGTACTTC. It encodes CASSQDAGGPIYEQYF.

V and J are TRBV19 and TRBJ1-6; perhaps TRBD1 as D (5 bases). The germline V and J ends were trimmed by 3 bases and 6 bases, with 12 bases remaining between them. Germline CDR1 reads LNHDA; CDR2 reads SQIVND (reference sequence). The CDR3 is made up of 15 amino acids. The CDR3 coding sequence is TGTGCCAGTAGTATGGGCAGGGTGACTAATTCACCCCTCCACTTT. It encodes CASSMGRVTNSPLHF.

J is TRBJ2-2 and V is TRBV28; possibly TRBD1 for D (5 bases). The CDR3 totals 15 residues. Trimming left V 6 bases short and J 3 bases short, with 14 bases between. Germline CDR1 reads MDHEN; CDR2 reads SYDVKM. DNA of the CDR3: TGTGCCAGCAGCCTAGATGGGGCAGACACCGGGGAGCTGTTTTTT. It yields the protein CASSLDGADTGELFF.

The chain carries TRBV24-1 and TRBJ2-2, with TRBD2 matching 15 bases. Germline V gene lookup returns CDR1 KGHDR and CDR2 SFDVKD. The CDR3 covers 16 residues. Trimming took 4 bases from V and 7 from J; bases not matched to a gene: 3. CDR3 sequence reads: CATSEGLAGGSGELFF. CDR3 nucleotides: TGTGCCACCAGTGAGGGACTAGCGGGAGGTAGCGGGGAGCTGTTTTTT.